The sequence of this T cell receptor beta chain was determined in a study of T cell responses to AZD1222 COVID-19 vaccine. Turning to the study itself: Second-dose intervals of approximately 4 or approximately 12 weeks were pooled. Notes on the study in general: Epitopes outside B.1.351 and B.1.1.7 mutated regions reportedly drew nearly half of spike TCRs.

The germline CDR1 and CDR2 sequences are SGHDT and YYEEEE. The CDR3 has 14 amino acids. V shed 0 bases, J shed 6 bases, and the junction held 4 bases outside the gene matches. The table came from immunoSEQ multiplex PCR; TCRdb's copy has only in-frame clones and leaves some out. Of 65,000 to 90,000 clones in the sample, about 91% were seen once. To note about this clone: Its antigen remains unknown.

The material sequenced was peripheral blood, taken on day 0 of AZD1222 vaccination. V and J are TRBV5-6 and TRBJ2-3, with 7 bases lining up with TRBD1. The clonotype was recovered from an adult in good health. CDR3 sequence reads: CASSLGTGMDTQYF. In DNA form, the CDR3 reads TGTGCCAGCAGCTTGGGGACAGGAATGGATACGCAGTATTTT.